This TCR beta chain was identified during a study of blood T cell repertoires in COVID-19. In the study overall: Donors in the United States, Italy and Spain gave samples during acute or convalescent COVID-19. PBMCs, B-cell-depleted T cells, or T cells were the source of the cDNA or gDNA that made up the material.

Authors' analysis steps: The assay estimated nucleated cells by amplifying reference gene primers. Assay used: immunoSEQ multiplex PCR; TCRdb lists only in-frame clones, some missing. That table is the source of V, J and clone size, and D and trimming were worked out from the DNA. Of tens of thousands of clones in the sample, 78% were seen once. Germline CDR1 GTSNPN, CDR2 SVGIG (reference sequence). The CDR3 contains 16 residues. V lost 2 bases to trimming and J lost 2 bases; unmatched junction nucleotides: 7. The clonotype comes from a human donor in a cohort sampled during active COVID-19. Sequences were obtained from peripheral blood. This sequence joins TRBV30 and TRBJ2-3, with 10 bases aligning to TRBD2. DNA for the CDR3: TGTGCCTGGAGTTTTGGGCTAGCGGGAGCCACAGATACGCAGTATTTT. Its protein is CAWSFGLAGATDTQYF.